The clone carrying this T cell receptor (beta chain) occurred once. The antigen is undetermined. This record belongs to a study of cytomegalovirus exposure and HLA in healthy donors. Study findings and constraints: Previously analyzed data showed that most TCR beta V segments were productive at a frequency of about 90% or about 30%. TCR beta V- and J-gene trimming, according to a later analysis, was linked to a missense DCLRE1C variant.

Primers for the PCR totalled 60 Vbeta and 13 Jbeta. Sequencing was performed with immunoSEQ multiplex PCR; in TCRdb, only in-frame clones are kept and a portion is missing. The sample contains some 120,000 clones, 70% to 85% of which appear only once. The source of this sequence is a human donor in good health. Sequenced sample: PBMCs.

The CDR3 sequence is CASSLALAVQETQYF. The DNA for the CDR3 is TGTGCCAGCAGCTTAGCGCTGGCAGTGCAAGAGACCCAGTACTTC. V usage is TRBV7-2 and J usage is TRBJ2-5, with D unclear. CDR3 length: 15 amino acids. Trimming stripped 0 bases from V and 2 bases from J, with 10 bases between. Germline V gene lookup returns CDR1 SGHTA and CDR2 FQGNSA.